These 21 T cell receptor beta chains came from one sample sequenced in a study of lymphopenia after photon versus proton radiotherapy. Measured with immunoSEQ multiplex PCR; TCRdb has only the in-frame clones, and not every one. Here the sample spans about 39,000 clones, roughly nine tenths being singletons. The material was peripheral blood, obtained from a patient treated with photon-based radiotherapy. The receptor set was obtained from a man aged 55 to 70 with cholangiocarcinoma.

The chain couples TRBV19 to TRBJ2-7, with D perhaps given as TRBD1 or TRBD2 (5 bases each). Trimming cost V 4 bases and J 3 bases, with 13 bases left between them. Germline CDR1 is LNHDA and CDR2 is SQIVND (reference sequence). CDR3 length equals 14 residues. The CDR3 spells CASSKTGPHYEQYF. The CDR3 coding sequence is TGTGCCAGTAGTAAGACGGGGCCTCACTACGAGCAGTACTTC. Full variable domain (outside the CDR3, taken from reference TRBV19 and TRBJ2-7): DGGITQSPKYLFRKEGQNVTLSCEQNLNHDAMYWYRQDPGQGLRLIYYSQIVNDFQKGDIAEGYSVSREKKESFPLTVTSAQKNPTAFYLCASSKTGPHYEQYFGPGTRLTVT.

The V call is TRBV28, the J call TRBJ2-1, with 8 positions matching TRBD1. Looked up from germline, CDR1 is MDHEN and CDR2 is SYDVKM. The J segment lost 4 bases and the V segment lost 8 bases, leaving 13 bases of the junction unmatched. There are 16 residues in the CDR3. CDR3 sequence reads: CASLDLDRGSYNEQFF. The CDR3 DNA reads as TGTGCCAGCCTTGACCTCGACAGGGGATCTTACAATGAGCAGTTCTTC.

The chain has TRBV6-1 and TRBJ2-7; 9 bases agree with TRBD1. This CDR3 has 13 residues. Germline values: CDR1 MNHNS, CDR2 SASEGT. V dropped 7 bases and J dropped 6; count of bases not matched to a gene: 7. In nucleotides, the CDR3 is TGTGCCAGCACCCCGGGACAGGGTGGCGAGCAGTACTTC. This sequence encodes CASTPGQGGEQYF.

In DNA form, the CDR3 reads TGTGCCAGTAGTCAAGACAGGAGGGCTAATTCACCCCTCCACTTT. It codes for CASSQDRRANSPLHF. V gene TRBV19 combines with J gene TRBJ1-6, with a possible D match to TRBD1 (6 bases). There are 15 residues in the CDR3. Trimming removed 5 bases at V and 6 bases at J, with 14 bases between. Germline CDR1 LNHDA, CDR2 SQIVND (reference sequence).

The chain carries TRBV6-1 and TRBJ2-1; D not resolved. Trimming removed 2 bases at V and 8 bases at J, with 16 bases between. The CDR3 length is 15 residues. Germline V gives CDR1 MNHNS, CDR2 SASEGT. CDR3 bases: TGTGCCAGCAGTGAATACCCGGGTCTACTGGATGAGCAGTTCTTC. Amino acids: CASSEYPGLLDEQFF.

The V gene is TRBV5-4, the J gene TRBJ2-3; D ambiguous. The V end was cut by 4 bases, the J end by 3 bases, with 9 bases between. The V gene's germline CDR1 is SGHNT and CDR2 YYREEE (reference sequence). CDR3 length equals 13 residues. CDR3: CASSPWGTDTQYF. The CDR3 DNA reads as TGTGCCAGCAGCCCCTGGGGTACAGATACGCAGTATTTT. Variable domain in full (rest from reference TRBV5-4 and TRBJ2-3): ETGVTQSPTHLIKTRGQQVTLRCSSQSGHNTVSWYQQALGQGPQFIFQYYREEENGRGNFPPRFSGLQFPNYSSELNVNALELDDSALYLCASSPWGTDTQYFGPGTRLTVL.

The genes are TRBV28 and TRBJ1-2; D call uncertain. Germline-derived CDR1 and CDR2 are MDHEN and SYDVKM. The CDR3 sequence is 13 residues long. Trimming left V 8 bases short and J 1 base short, with 11 bases between. CDR3 coding DNA: TGTGCCAGCGGGGTGGGGAATAACTATGGCTACACCTTC. Translation gives CASGVGNNYGYTF.

In this sample, this clone turned up once. This sequence joins TRBV7-9 and TRBJ1-4; D not resolved. Trimming stripped 6 bases from V and 0 bases from J, with 8 bases between. The CDR3 spans 14 residues. From germline, CDR1 is SEHNR and CDR2 FQNEAQ (reference sequence). CDR3 loop: CASSRAATNEKLFF. CDR3 nucleotides: TGTGCCAGCAGTCGGGCGGCAACTAATGAAAAACTGTTTTTT.

V gene TRBV7-9 combines with J gene TRBJ2-3; 7 bases match TRBD2. V gave up 6 bases and J gave up 1 base; unmatched junction bases: 4. The CDR3 runs to 14 residues. CDR1 is SEHNR and CDR2 is FQNEAQ in the germline V gene (reference sequence). The CDR3 region has the DNA TGTGCCAGCAGTCCCGCGGGAGGCACAGATACGCAGTATTTT. Translated, it gives CASSPAGGTDTQYF. The whole variable domain, filled in from reference TRBV7-9 and TRBJ2-3, reads DTGVSQNPRHKITKRGQNVTFRCDPISEHNRLYWYRQTLGQGPEFLTYFQNEAQLEKSRLLSDRFSAERPKGSFSTLEIQRTEQGDSAMYLCASSPAGGTDTQYFGPGTRLTVL.

This chain connects TRBV28 to TRBJ1-3, with D possibly TRBD1 on 6 matching bases. This CDR3 has 15 amino acids. Trimming took off 2 bases at V and 3 bases at J, with 11 bases between the two ends. Germline V lookup: CDR1 MDHEN, CDR2 SYDVKM. CDR3 in DNA: TGTGCCAGCAGTTTAGGGGGCGCGGGTGGAAACACCATATATTTT. Amino acid sequence: CASSLGGAGGNTIYF. Using reference TRBV28 and TRBJ1-3 for the parts outside the CDR3, the full variable domain is DVKVTQSSRYLVKRTGEKVFLECVQDMDHENMFWYRQDPGLGLRLIYFSYDVKMKEKGDIPEGYSVSREKKERFSLILESASTNQTSMYLCASSLGGAGGNTIYFGEGSWLTVV.

This chain uses TRBV14 with TRBJ1-1, with D uncertain. V was shortened by 4 bases and J by 6 bases, with 12 bases between the two germline ends. Germline CDR1 SGHDN, CDR2 FVKESK. The CDR3 spans 13 residues. CDR3 bases: TGTGCCAGCAGCCTATACATAGGCTCTGAAGCTTTCTTT. This encodes CASSLYIGSEAFF.

This clone was seen just once. In DNA form, the CDR3 reads TGTGCCAGCAGCTTGTTGCCGAATAATTCACCCCTCCACTTT. It translates to CASSLLPNNSPLHF. The chain is built from TRBV5-6 and TRBJ1-6; D unresolved. The CDR3 length is 14 residues. CDR1 SGHDT and CDR2 YYEEEE come from the germline V gene. The V end was cut by 1 base, the J end by 5 bases, with 7 bases between.

The V gene is TRBV4-2, the J gene TRBJ1-1, with D perhaps TRBD1 (5 bases). CDR1 LGHNA and CDR2 YNFKEQ come from the germline V gene. V was trimmed by 1 base and J by 4 bases, leaving 19 bases between them. The CDR3 extends over 17 amino acids. In DNA form, the CDR3 reads TGTGCCAGCAGCCAAGTTGTTGGGGGAGACCGGGTCACTGAAGCTTTCTTT. Protein: CASSQVVGGDRVTEAFF.

A single count supports this clone. The genes are TRBV14 and TRBJ2-7; D not certain. The CDR3 consists of 11 residues. Germline V CDR1 and CDR2: SGHDN, FVKESK. V lost 4 bases and J lost 6, with 7 bases in between. This CDR3 reads CASSLGFEQYF. The CDR3, as DNA: TGTGCCAGCAGCCTGGGGTTCGAGCAGTACTTC.

This clone has only a few counts. CDR3 protein: CASSQGGGREQFF. The CDR3 coding sequence is TGCGCCAGCAGCCAAGGTGGGGGGAGGGAGCAGTTCTTC. The rearrangement links TRBV4-1 to TRBJ2-1; tentatively, D is TRBD2 (6 bases). Germline CDR1 is MGHRA and CDR2 is YSYEKL. V gave up 1 base and J gave up 10 bases, with 11 bases separating them. The CDR3 consists of 13 residues.

V is TRBV10-3 and J is TRBJ2-3; the D is unclear. CDR3 size: 12 residues. Germline V CDR1 and CDR2: ENHRY, SYGVKD. The V end was cut by 0 bases, the J end by 5 bases, with 3 bases between. For the CDR3, the DNA is TGTGCCATCAGTGAGTCGGAAGATACGCAGTATTTT. Amino acids: CAISESEDTQYF.

The V and J genes are TRBV7-2 and TRBJ2-5; D may be TRBD2 (5 bases). Germline V lookup: CDR1 SGHTA, CDR2 FQGNSA. The CDR3 extends over 16 amino acids. V shed 5 bases and J shed 2 bases, with 18 bases lying between them. CDR3 bases: TGTGCCAGCAGCCGCCGGGATTCCGGGTTACAAGAGACCCAGTACTTC. Translated, it gives CASSRRDSGLQETQYF.

The genes are TRBV28 and TRBJ2-7; D possibly uses TRBD1 or TRBD2 (5 bases each). This CDR3 is built from 14 residues. CDR1 is MDHEN and CDR2 is SYDVKM in the germline V gene. With 3 bases removed from V and 4 bases from J, the gap between germline ends came to 13 bases. CDR3 loop: CASSFSGGAYEQYF. The CDR3 region has the DNA TGTGCCAGCAGTTTTAGTGGGGGAGCATACGAGCAGTACTTC.

The chain links TRBV19 to TRBJ2-5, with 9 bases matching TRBD2. Germline V gene data show CDR1 as LNHDA and CDR2 as SQIVND (reference sequence). The junction had 10 bases not matched to a gene; V was cut back by 7 bases and J by 4 bases. CDR3 length: 15 amino acids. The CDR3 loop reads CASTHRAGGSETQYF. CDR3 DNA sequence: TGTGCCAGTACCCATCGGGCGGGAGGGTCAGAGACCCAGTACTTC.

The chain uses TRBV10-3 and TRBJ1-1, with D hard to call. Trimming stripped 2 bases from V and 2 bases from J, with 9 bases between. CDR3 length: 14 amino acids. Germline-derived CDR1 and CDR2 are ENHRY and SYGVKD. CDR3 DNA: TGTGCCATCAGTGAGAACGGACTAAACACTGAAGCTTTCTTT. Translation: CAISENGLNTEAFF.

The genes are TRBV15 and TRBJ2-1; D is ambiguous. V was pared by 2 bases and J by 9 bases, with 26 bases between. This CDR3 has 18 amino acids. In germline, CDR1 is LNHNV, CDR2 YYDKDF (reference sequence). The CDR3 is CATSRTVMDLWVSSEQFF. The CDR3 coding sequence is TGTGCCACCAGCAGAACTGTGATGGATCTGTGGGTATCAAGTGAGCAGTTCTTC.